This entry lists 8 T cell receptor beta chains sequenced from one sample in a study of T cells in Graves' hyperthyroidism and ophthalmopathy. Authors of the study amplified TCR beta CDR3 regions from RNA transcripts. Initially, a first-round RT-PCR of the TCR CDR3 employed the HTBI primer set. MiXCR, run by TCRdb on the multiplex PCR reads, gives a single entry per CDR3 protein. The sample lists about 380,000 distinct CDR3 sequences; roughly 20% were seen once. Input material: blood. The receptor source for this set is a man aged 18 to 30 with Graves' ophthalmopathy.

The chain links TRBV20-1 to TRBJ2-7; 8 bases map to TRBD2. CDR1 DFQATT and CDR2 SNEGSKA come from the germline V gene (reference sequence). The V gene end was trimmed by 7 bases and the J gene end by 4 bases; junction bases not matched to a gene: 9. This CDR3 comprises 13 residues. The CDR3 sequence: CSGALRGVYEQYF. CDR3 bases: TGCAGTGGGGCCCTGCGGGGGGTATACGAGCAGTACTTC.

This clonotype occurred many times. The chain employs TRBV7-3 and TRBJ1-1, with D tentatively TRBD1 (5 bases). This CDR3 is built from 14 residues. CDR1 and CDR2 from the germline V gene are SGHTA and FQGTGA. The ends were cut back, 5 bases at V and 5 bases at J, with 15 bases in the middle. The DNA of the CDR3 is TGTGCCAGCAGCCTGGGGGTCGGGGGTACTGAAGCTTTCTTT. It encodes CASSLGVGGTEAFF.

This clonotype has just one count. A much larger clone differs from this one at a single base, so this may be a read error. Because it lacks the conserved phenylalanine or tryptophan at the end, this CDR3 is likely a read error. The chain combines TRBV11-1 with TRBJ2-5; D assignment may be TRBD1 or TRBD2 (6 bases each). V was trimmed by 6 bases and J by 2 bases, leaving 19 bases between them. Per the germline V gene, CDR1 is SGHAT and CDR2 is FQDESV (reference sequence). The CDR3 consists of 16 residues. The CDR3 protein is CASSPASTRGQETQYL. CDR3 sequence (DNA): TGTGCCAGCAGTCCGGCTTCGACTAGGGGGCAAGAGACCCAGTACCTC.

This clonotype was observed at least ten times. The chain is built from TRBV18 and TRBJ2-2; D is possibly TRBD1 (6 bases). Trimming left V 3 bases short and J 5 bases short, with 10 bases between. This CDR3 has 14 amino acids. Per the germline V gene, CDR1 is KGHSH and CDR2 is LQKENI. This chain's CDR3 is CASSPATGTGELFF. CDR3 nucleotides: TGTGCCAGCTCACCTGCGACAGGAACCGGGGAGCTGTTTTTT.

This clonotype was counted only a few times. V usage is TRBV13 and J usage is TRBJ2-3, with D perhaps TRBD1 or TRBD2 (5 bases each). The germline CDR1 and CDR2 sequences are PRHDT and FYEKMQ (reference sequence). The CDR3 covers 16 residues. V was pared by 7 bases and J by 0 bases, with 17 bases between. The CDR3 reads CASTTDSGLSTDTQYF. As DNA, the CDR3 is TGTGCCAGCACAACCGACAGCGGCCTTAGCACAGATACGCAGTATTTT.

This clonotype was found many times. The chain combines TRBV3-1 with TRBJ2-1, with TRBD2 as a possible D gene (7 bases). Germline V gene lookup returns CDR1 LGHDT and CDR2 YNNKEL (reference sequence). V lost 3 bases, J lost 10 bases, and 19 bases lay in between. The length of the CDR3 is 15 residues. CDR3 coding DNA: TGTGCCAGCAGCCAGGAGTTCGGGGGGCGGGAAGAGCAGTTCTTC. Translated, it gives CASSQEFGGREEQFF.

This clonotype has ten or more counts. The chain carries TRBV7-3 and TRBJ2-3; D might be TRBD2 (6 bases). Germline CDR1 is SGHTA and CDR2 is FQGTGA. V lost 6 bases and J lost 2, with 12 bases in between. The CDR3 totals 14 residues. CDR3 amino acids: CASRGRHPTDTQYF. The CDR3, as DNA: TGTGCCAGCAGGGGGAGGCACCCCACAGATACGCAGTATTTT.

This clonotype was seen at least ten times. The chain has TRBV3-1 and TRBJ1-1; tentative D call: TRBD1 (5 bases). This CDR3 has 13 residues. Trimming removed 0 bases from V and 11 bases from J, with 13 bases in between. Germline V gene data show CDR1 as LGHDT and CDR2 as YNNKEL (reference sequence). CDR3: CASSQEVTAGAFF. In nucleotides, the CDR3 is TGTGCCAGCAGCCAAGAAGTTACTGCAGGGGCTTTCTTT.